What follows are 3 T cell receptor beta chains derived from one specimen sequenced in a study of blood T cell repertoires in COVID-19. This table comes from immunoSEQ multiplex PCR, and its TCRdb copy is limited to in-frame clones, with some not included. The sample yields roughly 280,000 clones, about nine tenths seen once. Sequenced sample: peripheral blood. These receptors were obtained from a woman between 50 and 59 years old who had recovered from COVID-19.

The chain is built from TRBV5-1 and TRBJ1-2, with TRBD1 matching 7 bases. CDR3 size: 15 residues. Germline CDR1 SGHRS, CDR2 YFSETQ. V gave up 0 bases and J gave up 3 bases; unmatched junction bases: 5. The CDR3 sequence is CASSLVQGIDYGYTF. DNA for the CDR3: TGCGCCAGCAGCTTGGTACAGGGGATTGACTATGGCTACACCTTC. Complete variable domain (other parts from reference TRBV5-1 and TRBJ1-2): KAGVTQTPRYLIKTRGQQVTLSCSPISGHRSVSWYQQTPGQGLQFLFEYFSETQRNKGNFPGRFSGRQFSNSRSEMNVSTLELGDSALYLCASSLVQGIDYGYTFGSGTRLTVV.

V usage is TRBV4-1 and J usage is TRBJ2-3, with 8 nucleotides matching TRBD2. Germline assignment: CDR1 MGHRA and CDR2 YSYEKL. CDR3 length equals 19 residues. V dropped 1 base and J dropped 0; count of bases not matched to a gene: 12. The CDR3 loop reads CASSQVWAGGSPSTDTQYF. The CDR3 DNA reads TGCGCCAGCAGCCAAGTGTGGGCGGGAGGCTCTCCTAGCACAGATACGCAGTATTTT.

J is TRBJ2-7 and V is TRBV30, with D perhaps TRBD2 (6 bases). Per the germline V gene, CDR1 is GTSNPN and CDR2 is SVGIG (reference sequence). CDR3 length equals 15 residues. Trimming cost V 0 bases and J 3 bases, with 15 bases left between them. CDR3 region: CAWSVPTSLDYEQYF. CDR3 sequence (DNA): TGTGCCTGGAGTGTACCCACTAGCCTAGACTACGAGCAGTACTTC.